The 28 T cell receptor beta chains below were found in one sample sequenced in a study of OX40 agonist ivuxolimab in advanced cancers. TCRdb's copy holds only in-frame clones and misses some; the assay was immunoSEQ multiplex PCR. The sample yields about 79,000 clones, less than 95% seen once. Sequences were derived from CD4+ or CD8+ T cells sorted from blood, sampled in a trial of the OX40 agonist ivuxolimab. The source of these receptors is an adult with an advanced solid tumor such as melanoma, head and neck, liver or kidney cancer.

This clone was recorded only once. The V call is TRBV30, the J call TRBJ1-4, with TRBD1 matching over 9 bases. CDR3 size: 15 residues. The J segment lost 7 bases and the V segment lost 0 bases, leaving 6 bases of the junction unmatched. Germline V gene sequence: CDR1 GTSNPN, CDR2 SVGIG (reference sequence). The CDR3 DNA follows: TGTGCCTGGAGTGTAATACAGGGGGCTGGTGAAAAACTGTTTTTT. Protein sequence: CAWSVIQGAGEKLFF.

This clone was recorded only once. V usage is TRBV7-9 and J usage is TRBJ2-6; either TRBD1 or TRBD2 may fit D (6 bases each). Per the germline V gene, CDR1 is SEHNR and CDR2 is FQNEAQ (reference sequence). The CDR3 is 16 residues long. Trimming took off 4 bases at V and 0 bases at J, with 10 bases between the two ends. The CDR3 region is CASSSSGASGANVLTF. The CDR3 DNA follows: TGTGCCAGCAGCTCTTCGGGGGCCTCTGGGGCCAACGTCCTGACTTTC.

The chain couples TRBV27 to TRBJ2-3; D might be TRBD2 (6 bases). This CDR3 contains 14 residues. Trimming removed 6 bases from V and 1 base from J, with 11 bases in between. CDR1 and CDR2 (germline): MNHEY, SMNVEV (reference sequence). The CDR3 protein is CASRGGTRTDTQYF. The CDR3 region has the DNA TGTGCCAGCAGGGGCGGGACCCGCACAGATACGCAGTATTTT.

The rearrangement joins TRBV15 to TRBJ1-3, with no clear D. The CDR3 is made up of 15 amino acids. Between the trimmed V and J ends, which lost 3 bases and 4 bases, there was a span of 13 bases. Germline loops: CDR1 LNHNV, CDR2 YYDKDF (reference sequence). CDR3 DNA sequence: TGTGCCACCAGCAGTACGGGAGGGCTGGGAAACACCATATATTTT. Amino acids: CATSSTGGLGNTIYF.

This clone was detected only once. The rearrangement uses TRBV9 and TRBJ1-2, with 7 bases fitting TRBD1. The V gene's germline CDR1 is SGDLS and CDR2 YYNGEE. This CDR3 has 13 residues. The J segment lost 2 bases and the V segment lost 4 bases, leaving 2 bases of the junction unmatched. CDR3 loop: CASSPGQNYGYTF. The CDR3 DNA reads TGTGCCAGCAGCCCGGGACAGAACTATGGCTACACCTTC.

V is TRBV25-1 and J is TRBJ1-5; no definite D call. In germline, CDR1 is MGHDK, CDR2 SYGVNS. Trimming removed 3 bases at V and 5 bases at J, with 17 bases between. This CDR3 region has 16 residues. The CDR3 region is CASSDSRHVKDQPQHF. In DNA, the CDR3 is TGTGCCAGCAGTGACTCCCGACACGTCAAAGATCAGCCCCAGCATTTT.

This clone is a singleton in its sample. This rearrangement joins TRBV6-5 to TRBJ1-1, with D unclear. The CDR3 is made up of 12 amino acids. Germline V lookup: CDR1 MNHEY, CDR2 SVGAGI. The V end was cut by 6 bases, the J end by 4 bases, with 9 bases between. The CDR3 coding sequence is TGTGCCAGCAGCAATAGTGGCACTGAAGCTTTCTTT. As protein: CASSNSGTEAFF.

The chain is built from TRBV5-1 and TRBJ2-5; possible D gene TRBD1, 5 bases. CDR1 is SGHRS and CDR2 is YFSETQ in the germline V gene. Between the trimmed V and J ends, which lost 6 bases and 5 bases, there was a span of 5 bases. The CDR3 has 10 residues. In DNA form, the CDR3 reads TGCGCCAGCAAGGGGGAGACCCAGTACTTC. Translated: CASKGETQYF. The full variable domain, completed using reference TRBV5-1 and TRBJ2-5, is KAGVTQTPRYLIKTRGQQVTLSCSPISGHRSVSWYQQTPGQGLQFLFEYFSETQRNKGNFPGRFSGRQFSNSRSEMNVSTLELGDSALYLCASKGETQYFGPGTRLLVL.

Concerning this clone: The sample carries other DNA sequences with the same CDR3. The chain's CDR3 is CASSSENTGELFF. The CDR3 DNA is TGTGCCAGCAGCTCGGAGAACACCGGGGAGCTGTTTTTT. This chain connects TRBV7-9 to TRBJ2-2; D not certain. The CDR3 sequence is 13 residues long. The V gene lost 4 bases and the J gene lost 1 base, with 4 bases spanning the gap. Germline V lookup: CDR1 SEHNR, CDR2 FQNEAQ (reference sequence).

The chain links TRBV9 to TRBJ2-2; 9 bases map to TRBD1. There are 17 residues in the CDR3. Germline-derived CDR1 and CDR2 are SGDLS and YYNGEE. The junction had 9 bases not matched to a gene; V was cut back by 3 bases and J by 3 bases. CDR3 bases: TGTGCCAGCAGCGCTGGCAAGGGACAGGGATACACCGGGGAGCTGTTTTTT. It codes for CASSAGKGQGYTGELFF.

CDR3 nucleotide sequence: TGCGCCAGCAGCCAAGAGGGGAGTTGGAATGAGCAGTTCTTC. Protein: CASSQEGSWNEQFF. The chain employs TRBV4-1 and TRBJ2-1, with D tentatively TRBD2 (5 bases). The CDR3 is made up of 14 amino acids. The germline V gene has CDR1 MGHRA and CDR2 YSYEKL. The V and J ends lost 0 bases and 7 bases respectively, with 10 bases between them.

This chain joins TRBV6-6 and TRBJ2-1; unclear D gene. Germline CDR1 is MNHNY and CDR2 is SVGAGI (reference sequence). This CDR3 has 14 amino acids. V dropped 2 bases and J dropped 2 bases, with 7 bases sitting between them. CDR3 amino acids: CASSYVTPYNEQFF. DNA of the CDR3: TGTGCCAGCAGTTACGTCACTCCCTACAATGAGCAGTTCTTC.

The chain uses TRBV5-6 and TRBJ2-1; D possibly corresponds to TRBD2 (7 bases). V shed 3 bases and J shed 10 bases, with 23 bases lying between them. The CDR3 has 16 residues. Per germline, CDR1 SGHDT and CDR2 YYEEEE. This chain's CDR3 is CASSSLMAGAGEEQFF. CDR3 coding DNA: TGTGCCAGCAGCTCCCTGATGGCGGGGGCCGGCGAGGAGCAGTTCTTC.

The CDR3 nucleotides are TGTGCCAGCAGCGCCAGACCCGCCGAGAGCACAGATACGCAGTATTTT. Protein product: CASSARPAESTDTQYF. This sequence joins TRBV9 and TRBJ2-3; no firm D call. CDR1 is SGDLS and CDR2 is YYNGEE in the germline V gene. The CDR3 sequence is 16 residues long. V shed 3 bases and J shed 0 bases, with 14 bases lying between them.

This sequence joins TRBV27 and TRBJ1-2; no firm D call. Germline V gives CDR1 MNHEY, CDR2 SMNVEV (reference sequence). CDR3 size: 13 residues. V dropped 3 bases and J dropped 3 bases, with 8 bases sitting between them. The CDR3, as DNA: TGTGCCAGCAGTTTGGGTCAGTACTATGGCTACACCTTC. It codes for CASSLGQYYGYTF.

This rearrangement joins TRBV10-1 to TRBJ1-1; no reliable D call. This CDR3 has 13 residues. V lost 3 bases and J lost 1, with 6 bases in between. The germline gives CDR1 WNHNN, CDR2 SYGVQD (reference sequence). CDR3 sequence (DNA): TGCGCCAGCAGTGACCCGGAGAACACTGAAGCTTTCTTT. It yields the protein CASSDPENTEAFF.

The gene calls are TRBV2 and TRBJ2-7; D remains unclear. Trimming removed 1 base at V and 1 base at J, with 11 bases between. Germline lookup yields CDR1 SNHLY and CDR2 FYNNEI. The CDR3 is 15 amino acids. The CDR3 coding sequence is TGTGCCAGCAGTGAAGACCTTGGCGCTTCCTACGAGCAGTACTTC. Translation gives CASSEDLGASYEQYF.

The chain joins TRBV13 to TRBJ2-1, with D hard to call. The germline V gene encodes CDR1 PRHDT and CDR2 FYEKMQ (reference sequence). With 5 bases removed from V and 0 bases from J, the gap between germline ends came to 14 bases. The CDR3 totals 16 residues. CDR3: CASSPKDRSSYNEQFF. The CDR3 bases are TGTGCCAGCAGCCCAAAGGACCGAAGCTCCTACAATGAGCAGTTCTTC.

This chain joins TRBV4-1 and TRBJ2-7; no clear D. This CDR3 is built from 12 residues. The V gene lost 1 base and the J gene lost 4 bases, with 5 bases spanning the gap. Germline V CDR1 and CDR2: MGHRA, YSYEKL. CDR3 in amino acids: CASSQVPYEQYF. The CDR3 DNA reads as TGCGCCAGCAGCCAAGTTCCGTACGAGCAGTACTTC.

The CDR3 bases are TGTGCCAGCAGCTTAGGGCAAAGCCAAGAGACCCAGTACTTC. Protein sequence: CASSLGQSQETQYF. The rearrangement uses TRBV7-7 and TRBJ2-5; D not certain. CDR1 is SSHAT and CDR2 is FNYEAQ in the germline V gene (reference sequence). Trimming cost V 1 base and J 1 base, with 7 bases left between them. The CDR3 totals 14 residues. The variable domain in full, completed from reference TRBV7-7 and TRBJ2-5, reads GAGVSQSPRYKVTKRGQDVTLRCDPISSHATLYWYQQALGQGPEFLTYFNYEAQPDKSGLPSDRFSAERPEGSISTLTIQRTEQRDSAMYRCASSLGQSQETQYFGPGTRLLVL.

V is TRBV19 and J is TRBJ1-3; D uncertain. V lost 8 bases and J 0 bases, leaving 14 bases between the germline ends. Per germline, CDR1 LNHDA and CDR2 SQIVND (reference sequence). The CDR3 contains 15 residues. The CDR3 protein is CASRPGSFSGNTIYF. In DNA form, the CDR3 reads TGTGCCAGTCGACCTGGGTCATTCTCTGGAAACACCATATATTTT.

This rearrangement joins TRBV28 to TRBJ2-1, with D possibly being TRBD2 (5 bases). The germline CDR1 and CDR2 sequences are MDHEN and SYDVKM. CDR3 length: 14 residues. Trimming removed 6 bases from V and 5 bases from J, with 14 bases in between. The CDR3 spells CASSPAGGNNEQFF. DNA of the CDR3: TGTGCCAGCAGCCCCGCGGGTGGTAACAATGAGCAGTTCTTC.

The CDR3 spells CASSATGTLRFGSGNTIYF. The DNA of the CDR3 is TGTGCCAGCAGCGCCACAGGGACACTACGTTTTGGCTCTGGAAACACCATATATTTT. The chain carries TRBV7-2 and TRBJ1-3; D is possibly TRBD1 (6 bases). The CDR3 is made up of 19 amino acids. The germline V gene encodes CDR1 SGHTA and CDR2 FQGNSA. Trimming shortened V by 5 bases and J by 0 bases, and 23 bases separated the two germline ends.

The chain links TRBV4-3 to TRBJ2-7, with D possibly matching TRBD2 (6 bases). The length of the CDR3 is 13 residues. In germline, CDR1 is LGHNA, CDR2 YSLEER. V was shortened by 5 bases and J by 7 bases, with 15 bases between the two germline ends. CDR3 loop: CASSFLLASEQYF. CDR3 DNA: TGCGCCAGCAGCTTCTTACTAGCTTCAGAGCAGTACTTC.

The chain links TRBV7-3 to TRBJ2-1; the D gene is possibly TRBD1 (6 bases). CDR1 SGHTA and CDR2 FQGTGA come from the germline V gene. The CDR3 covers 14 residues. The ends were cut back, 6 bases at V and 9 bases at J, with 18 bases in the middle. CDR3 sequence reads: CASRPTGSVGEQFF. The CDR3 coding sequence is TGTGCCAGCAGACCCACAGGGTCAGTAGGTGAGCAGTTCTTC.

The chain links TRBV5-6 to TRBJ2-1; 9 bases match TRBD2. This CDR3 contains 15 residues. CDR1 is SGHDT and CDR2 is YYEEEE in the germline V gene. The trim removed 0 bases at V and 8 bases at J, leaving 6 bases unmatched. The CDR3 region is CASSLGGGRAHEQFF. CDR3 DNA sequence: TGTGCCAGCAGCTTGGGAGGCGGGAGGGCCCATGAGCAGTTCTTC. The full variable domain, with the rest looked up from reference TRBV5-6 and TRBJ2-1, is DAGVTQSPTHLIKTRGQQVTLRCSPKSGHDTVSWYQQALGQGPQFIFQYYEEEERQRGNFPDRFSGHQFPNYSSELNVNALLLGDSALYLCASSLGGGRAHEQFFGPGTRLTVL.

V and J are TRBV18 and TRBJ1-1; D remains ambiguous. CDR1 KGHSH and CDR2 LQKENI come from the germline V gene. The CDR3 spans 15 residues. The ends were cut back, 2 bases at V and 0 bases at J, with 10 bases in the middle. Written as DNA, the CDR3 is TGTGCCAGCTCACCAGTTGGTGGCTTGAACACTGAAGCTTTCTTT. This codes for CASSPVGGLNTEAFF.

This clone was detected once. The CDR3 nucleotides read TGCGCCAGCAGCCAAGATTATCCGGGGGGCTACGAGCAGTACTTC. It yields the protein CASSQDYPGGYEQYF. V gene TRBV4-3 combines with J gene TRBJ2-7; 7 positions match TRBD2. Looked up from germline, CDR1 is LGHNA and CDR2 is YSLEER. V was clipped by 0 bases and J by 3 bases; unmatched bases: 5. This CDR3 comprises 15 residues.